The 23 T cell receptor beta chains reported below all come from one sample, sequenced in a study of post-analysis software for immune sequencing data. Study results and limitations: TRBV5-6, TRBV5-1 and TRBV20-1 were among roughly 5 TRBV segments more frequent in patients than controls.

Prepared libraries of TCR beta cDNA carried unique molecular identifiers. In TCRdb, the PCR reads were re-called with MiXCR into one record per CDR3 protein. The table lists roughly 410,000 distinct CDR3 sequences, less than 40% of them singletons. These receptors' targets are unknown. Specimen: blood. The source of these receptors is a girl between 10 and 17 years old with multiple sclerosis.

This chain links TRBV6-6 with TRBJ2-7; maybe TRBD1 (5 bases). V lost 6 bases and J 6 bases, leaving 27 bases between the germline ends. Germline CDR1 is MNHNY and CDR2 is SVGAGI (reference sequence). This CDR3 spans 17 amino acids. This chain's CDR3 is CASSRISKVGATGEQYF. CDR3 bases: TGTGCCAGCAGCAGAATATCAAAAGTAGGGGCTACTGGCGAGCAGTACTTC.

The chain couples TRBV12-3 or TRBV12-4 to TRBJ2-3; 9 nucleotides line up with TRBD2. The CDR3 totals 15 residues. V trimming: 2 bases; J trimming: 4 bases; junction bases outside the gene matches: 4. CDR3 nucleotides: TGTGCCAGCAGTTTATGGCGGGGGGGTGCAGATACGCAGTATTTT. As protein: CASSLWRGGADTQYF.

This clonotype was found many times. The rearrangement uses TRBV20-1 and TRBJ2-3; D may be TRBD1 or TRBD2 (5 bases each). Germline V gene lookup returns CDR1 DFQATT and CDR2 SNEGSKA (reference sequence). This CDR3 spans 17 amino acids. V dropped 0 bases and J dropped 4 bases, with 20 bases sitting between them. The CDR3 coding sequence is TGCAGTGCTAGAGATCTTGGTGGGGGAAAAGCTTCAGATACGCAGTATTTT. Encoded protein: CSARDLGGGKASDTQYF.

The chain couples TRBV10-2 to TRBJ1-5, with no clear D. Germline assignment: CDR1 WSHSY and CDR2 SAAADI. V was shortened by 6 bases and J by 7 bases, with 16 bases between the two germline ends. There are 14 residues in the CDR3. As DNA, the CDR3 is TGCGCCAGCAGCCGGGCCCCGAACTCGCAGCCCCAGCATTTT. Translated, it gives CASSRAPNSQPQHF.

In DNA, the CDR3 is TGCGCCAGCAGCTTGGCCGCTAGGGGCCAAGAGACCCAGTACTTC. Its protein is CASSLAARGQETQYF. The rearrangement uses TRBV5-1 and TRBJ2-5; D is possibly TRBD1 (5 bases). CDR1 and CDR2 (germline): SGHRS, YFSETQ. Trimming pared 0 bases from V and 1 base from J, leaving 10 bases between. The CDR3 extends over 15 amino acids. Combining the CDR3 with reference TRBV5-1 and TRBJ2-5 gives the whole variable domain KAGVTQTPRYLIKTRGQQVTLSCSPISGHRSVSWYQQTPGQGLQFLFEYFSETQRNKGNFPGRFSGRQFSNSRSEMNVSTLELGDSALYLCASSLAARGQETQYFGPGTRLLVL.

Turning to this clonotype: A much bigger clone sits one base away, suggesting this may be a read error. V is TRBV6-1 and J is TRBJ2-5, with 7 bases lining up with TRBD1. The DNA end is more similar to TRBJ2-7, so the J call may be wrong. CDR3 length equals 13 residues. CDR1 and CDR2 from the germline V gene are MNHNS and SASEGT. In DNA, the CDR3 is TGTACCAGCAGTCCGACAGGGTCCTACGAGCAGTACTTC. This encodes CTSSPTGSYEQYF.

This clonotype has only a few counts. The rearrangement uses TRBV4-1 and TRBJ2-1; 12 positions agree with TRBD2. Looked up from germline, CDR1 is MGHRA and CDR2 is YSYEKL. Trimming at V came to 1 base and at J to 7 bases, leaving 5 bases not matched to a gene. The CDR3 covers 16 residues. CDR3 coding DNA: TGCGCCAGCAGCCAAGGGATCACTAGCGGGGGGAATGAGCAGTTCTTC. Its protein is CASSQGITSGGNEQFF.

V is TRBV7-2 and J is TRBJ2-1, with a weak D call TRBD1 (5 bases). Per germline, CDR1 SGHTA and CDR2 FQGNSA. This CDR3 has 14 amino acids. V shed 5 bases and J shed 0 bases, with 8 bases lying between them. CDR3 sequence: CASSGADSYNEQFF. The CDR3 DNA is TGTGCCAGCAGCGGGGCGGACTCCTACAATGAGCAGTTCTTC.

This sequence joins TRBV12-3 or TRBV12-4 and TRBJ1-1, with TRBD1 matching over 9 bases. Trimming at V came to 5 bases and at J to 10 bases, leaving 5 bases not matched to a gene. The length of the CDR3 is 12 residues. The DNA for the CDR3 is TGTGCCAGCAGTGACCGGGGACAGGGAGCTTTCTTT. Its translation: CASSDRGQGAFF.

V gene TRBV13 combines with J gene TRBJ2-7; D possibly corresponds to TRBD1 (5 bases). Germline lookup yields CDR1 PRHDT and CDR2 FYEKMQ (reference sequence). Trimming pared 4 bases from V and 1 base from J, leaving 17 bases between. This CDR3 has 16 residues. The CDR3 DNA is TGTGCCAGCAGCTGGGGTAGTGGGGCGTATTCCTACGAGCAGTACTTC. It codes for CASSWGSGAYSYEQYF.

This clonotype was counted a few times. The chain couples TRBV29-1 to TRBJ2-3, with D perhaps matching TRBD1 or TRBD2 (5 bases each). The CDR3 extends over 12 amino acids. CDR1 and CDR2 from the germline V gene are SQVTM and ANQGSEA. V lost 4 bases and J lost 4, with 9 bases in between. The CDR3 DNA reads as TGCAGCGTTGCTCAGGGAGCAGATACGCAGTATTTT. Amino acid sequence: CSVAQGADTQYF.

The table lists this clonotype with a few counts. CDR3 sequence (DNA): TGCGCCAGCAGCCCAGGACATATCTCCTACGAGCAGTACTTC. Translated, it gives CASSPGHISYEQYF. The chain carries TRBV5-1 and TRBJ2-7, with a tentative D call TRBD1 (5 bases). Germline V CDR1 and CDR2: SGHRS, YFSETQ. The CDR3 totals 14 residues. Trimming removed 4 bases at V and 0 bases at J, with 11 bases between.

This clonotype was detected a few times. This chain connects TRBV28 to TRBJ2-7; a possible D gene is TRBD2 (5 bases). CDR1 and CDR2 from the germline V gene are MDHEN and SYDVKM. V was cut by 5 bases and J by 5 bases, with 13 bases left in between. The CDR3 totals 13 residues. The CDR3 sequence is CASSIDNGDEQYF. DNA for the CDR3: TGTGCCAGCAGTATAGACAACGGGGACGAGCAGTACTTC.

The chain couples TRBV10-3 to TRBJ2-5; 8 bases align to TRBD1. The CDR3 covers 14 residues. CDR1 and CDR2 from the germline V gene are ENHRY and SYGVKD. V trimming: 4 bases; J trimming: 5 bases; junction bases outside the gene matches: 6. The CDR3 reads CAISGQGATETQYF. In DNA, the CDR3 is TGTGCCATCAGTGGTCAGGGGGCCACGGAGACCCAGTACTTC.

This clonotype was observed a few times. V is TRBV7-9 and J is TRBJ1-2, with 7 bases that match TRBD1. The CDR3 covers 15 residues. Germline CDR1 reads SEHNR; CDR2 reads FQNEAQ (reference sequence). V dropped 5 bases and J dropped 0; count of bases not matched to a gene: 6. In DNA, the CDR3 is TGTGCCAGCAGCCGGGCAGGGGGAGCTAACTATGGCTACACCTTC. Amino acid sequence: CASSRAGGANYGYTF.

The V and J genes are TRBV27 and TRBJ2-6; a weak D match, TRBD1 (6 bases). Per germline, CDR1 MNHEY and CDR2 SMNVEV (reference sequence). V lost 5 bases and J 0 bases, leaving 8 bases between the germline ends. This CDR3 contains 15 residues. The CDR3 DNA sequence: TGTGCCAGCAGTGGACAGCGCTCTGGGGCCAACGTCCTGACTTTC. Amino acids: CASSGQRSGANVLTF. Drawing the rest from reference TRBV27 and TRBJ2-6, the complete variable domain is EAQVTQNPRYLITVTGKKLTVTCSQNMNHEYMSWYRQDPGLGLRQIYYSMNVEVTDKGDVPEGYKVSRKEKRNFPLILESPSPNQTSLYFCASSGQRSGANVLTFGAGSRLTVL.

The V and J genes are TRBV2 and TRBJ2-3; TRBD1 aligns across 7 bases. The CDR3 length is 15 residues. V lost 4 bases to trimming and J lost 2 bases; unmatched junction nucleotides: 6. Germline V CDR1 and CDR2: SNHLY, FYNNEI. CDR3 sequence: CASSGQGAHTDTQYF. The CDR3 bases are TGTGCCAGCAGTGGACAGGGAGCCCACACAGATACGCAGTATTTT.

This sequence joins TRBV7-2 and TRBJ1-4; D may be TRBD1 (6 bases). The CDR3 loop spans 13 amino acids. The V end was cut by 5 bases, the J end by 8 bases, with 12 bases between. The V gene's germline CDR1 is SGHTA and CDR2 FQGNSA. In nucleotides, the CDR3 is TGTGCCAGCAGCCCAGGGGATGGGGAAAAACTGTTTTTT. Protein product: CASSPGDGEKLFF.

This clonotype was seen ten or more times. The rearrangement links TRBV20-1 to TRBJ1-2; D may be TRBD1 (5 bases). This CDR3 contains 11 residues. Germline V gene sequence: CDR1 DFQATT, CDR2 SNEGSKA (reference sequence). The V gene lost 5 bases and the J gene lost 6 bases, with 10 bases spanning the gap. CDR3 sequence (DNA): TGCAGTGCTGATCGCAGGGATGGCTACACCTTC. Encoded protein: CSADRRDGYTF.

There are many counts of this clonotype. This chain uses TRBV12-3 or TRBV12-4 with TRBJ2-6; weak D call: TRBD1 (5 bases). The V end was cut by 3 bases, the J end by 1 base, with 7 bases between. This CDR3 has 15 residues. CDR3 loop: CASSLTASGANVLTF. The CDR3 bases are TGTGCCAGCAGTTTGACAGCATCTGGGGCCAACGTCCTGACTTTC.

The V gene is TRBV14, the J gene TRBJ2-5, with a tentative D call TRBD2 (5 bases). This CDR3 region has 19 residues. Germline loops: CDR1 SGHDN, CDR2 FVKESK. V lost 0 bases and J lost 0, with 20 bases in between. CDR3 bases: TGTGCCAGCAGCCAAGATCTTCGACTAACCAATATGTACCAAGAGACCCAGTACTTC. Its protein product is CASSQDLRLTNMYQETQYF.

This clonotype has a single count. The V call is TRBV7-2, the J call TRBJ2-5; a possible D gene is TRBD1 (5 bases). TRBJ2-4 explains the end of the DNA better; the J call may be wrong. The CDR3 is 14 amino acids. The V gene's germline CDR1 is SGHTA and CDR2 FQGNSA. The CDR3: CASSPAGPKNIQYF. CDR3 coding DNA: TGTGCCAGCAGCCCAGCAGGGCCGAAAAACATTCAGTACTTC.

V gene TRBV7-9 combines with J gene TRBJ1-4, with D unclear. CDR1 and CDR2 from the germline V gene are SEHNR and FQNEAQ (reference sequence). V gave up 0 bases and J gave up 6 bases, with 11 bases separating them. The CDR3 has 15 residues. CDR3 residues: CASSLALEGHEKLFF. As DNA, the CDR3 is TGTGCCAGCAGCTTAGCGTTGGAAGGACATGAAAAACTGTTTTTT.